The source of this T cell receptor (beta chain) is a study of cytomegalovirus exposure and HLA in healthy donors. The study, taken as a whole, reports: There were about 160 TCR beta chains listed as cytomegalovirus-associated.

Details on this clone: Antigen: not known.

Amplification used 60 Vbeta primers and 13 Jbeta primers. Here immunoSEQ multiplex PCR was the method, and the copy in TCRdb shows in-frame clones only, minus some. The sample holds 180,000 or so clones, approximately 82% seen once. The source material was PBMCs. The receptor was derived from a male donor in good health and CMV-seronegative.

Here the CDR3 reads CASLSGGSDTQYF. The CDR3 DNA is TGTGCCAGTCTTAGCGGGGGATCAGATACGCAGTATTTT. The rearrangement uses TRBV6-6 and TRBJ2-3; 9 bases map to TRBD2. Trimming removed 9 bases from V and 4 bases from J; junction bases left unmatched: 5. The CDR3 consists of 13 residues. In germline, CDR1 is MNHNY, CDR2 SVGAGI (reference sequence).